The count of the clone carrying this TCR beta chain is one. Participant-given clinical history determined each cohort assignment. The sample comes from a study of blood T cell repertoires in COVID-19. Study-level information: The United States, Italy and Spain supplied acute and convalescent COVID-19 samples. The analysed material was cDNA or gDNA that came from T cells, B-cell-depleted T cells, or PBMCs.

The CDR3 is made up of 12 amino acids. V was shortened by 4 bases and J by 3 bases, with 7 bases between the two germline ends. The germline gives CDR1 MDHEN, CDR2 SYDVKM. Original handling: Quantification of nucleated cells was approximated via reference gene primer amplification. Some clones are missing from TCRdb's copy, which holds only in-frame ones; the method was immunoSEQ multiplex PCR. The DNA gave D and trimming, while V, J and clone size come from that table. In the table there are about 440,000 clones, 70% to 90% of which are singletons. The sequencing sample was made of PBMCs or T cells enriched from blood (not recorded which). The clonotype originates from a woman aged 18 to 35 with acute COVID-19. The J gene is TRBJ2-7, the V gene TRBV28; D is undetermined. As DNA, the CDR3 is TGTGCCAGCAGTTCATACTTCTACGAGCAGTACTTC. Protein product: CASSSYFYEQYF.